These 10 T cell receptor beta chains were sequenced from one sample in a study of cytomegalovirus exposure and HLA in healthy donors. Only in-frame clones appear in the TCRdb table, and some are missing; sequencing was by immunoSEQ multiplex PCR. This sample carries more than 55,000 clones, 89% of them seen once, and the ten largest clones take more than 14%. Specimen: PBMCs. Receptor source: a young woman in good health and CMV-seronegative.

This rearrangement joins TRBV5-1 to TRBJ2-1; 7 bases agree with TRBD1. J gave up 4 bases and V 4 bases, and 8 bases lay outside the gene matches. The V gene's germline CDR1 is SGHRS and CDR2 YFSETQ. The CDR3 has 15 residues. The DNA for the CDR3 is TGCGCCAGCAGCCAGGGACAGAACCCATACAATGAGCAGTTCTTC. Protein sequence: CASSQGQNPYNEQFF.

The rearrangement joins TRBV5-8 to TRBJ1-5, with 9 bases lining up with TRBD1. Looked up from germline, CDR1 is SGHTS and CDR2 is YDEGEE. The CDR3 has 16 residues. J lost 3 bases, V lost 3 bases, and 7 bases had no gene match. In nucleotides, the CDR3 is TGTGCCAGCAGCTCAACCGGGACAGGGCTCAATCAGCCCCAGCATTTT. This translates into CASSSTGTGLNQPQHF.

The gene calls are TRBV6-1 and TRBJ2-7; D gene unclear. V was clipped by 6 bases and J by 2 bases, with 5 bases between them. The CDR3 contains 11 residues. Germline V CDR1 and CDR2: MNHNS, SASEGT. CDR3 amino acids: CASRETYEQYF. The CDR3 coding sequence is TGTGCCAGCAGGGAGACCTACGAGCAGTACTTC.

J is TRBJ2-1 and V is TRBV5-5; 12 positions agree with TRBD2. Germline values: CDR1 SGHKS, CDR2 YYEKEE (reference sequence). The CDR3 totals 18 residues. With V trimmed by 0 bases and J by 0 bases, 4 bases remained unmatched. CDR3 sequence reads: CASSLVLAGGSSYNEQFF. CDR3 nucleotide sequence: TGTGCCAGCAGCTTGGTGCTAGCGGGAGGGAGCTCCTACAATGAGCAGTTCTTC.

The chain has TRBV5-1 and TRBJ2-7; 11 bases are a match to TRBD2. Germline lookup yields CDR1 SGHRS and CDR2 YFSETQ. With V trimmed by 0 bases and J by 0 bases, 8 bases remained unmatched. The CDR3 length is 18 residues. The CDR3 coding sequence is TGCGCCAGCAGCTTGGCCCCAACCGGGACTAGCGGCTCCTACGAGCAGTACTTC. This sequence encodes CASSLAPTGTSGSYEQYF.

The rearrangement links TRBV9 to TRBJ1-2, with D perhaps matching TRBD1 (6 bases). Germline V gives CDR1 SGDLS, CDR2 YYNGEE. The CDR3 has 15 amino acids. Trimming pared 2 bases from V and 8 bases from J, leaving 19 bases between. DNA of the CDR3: TGTGCCAGCAGCGTTGGCGGGGGCGCCCGGTCGGGCTACACCTTC. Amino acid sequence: CASSVGGGARSGYTF. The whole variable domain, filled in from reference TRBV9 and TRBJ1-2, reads DSGVTQTPKHLITATGQRVTLRCSPRSGDLSVYWYQQSLDQGLQFLIQYYNGEERAKGNILERFSAQQFPDLHSELNLSSLELGDSALYFCASSVGGGARSGYTFGSGTRLTVV.

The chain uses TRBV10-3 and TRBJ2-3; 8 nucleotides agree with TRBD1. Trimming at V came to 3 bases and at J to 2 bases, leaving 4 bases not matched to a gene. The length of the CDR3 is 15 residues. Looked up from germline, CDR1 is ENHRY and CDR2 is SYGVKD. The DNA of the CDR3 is TGTGCCATCAGTGATTACAGGGGGTTCACAGATACGCAGTATTTT. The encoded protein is CAISDYRGFTDTQYF.

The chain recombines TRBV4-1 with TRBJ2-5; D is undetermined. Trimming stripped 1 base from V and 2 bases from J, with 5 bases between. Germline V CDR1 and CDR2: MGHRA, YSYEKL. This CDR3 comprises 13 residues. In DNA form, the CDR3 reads TGCGCCAGCAGCCAAGGTCTTCAAGAGACCCAGTACTTC. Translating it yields CASSQGLQETQYF.

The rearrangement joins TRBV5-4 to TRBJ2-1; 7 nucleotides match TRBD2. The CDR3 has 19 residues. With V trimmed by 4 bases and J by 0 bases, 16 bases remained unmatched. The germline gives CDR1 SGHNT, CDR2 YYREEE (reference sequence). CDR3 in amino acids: CASSARTGGGRSSYNEQFF. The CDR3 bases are TGTGCCAGCAGCGCGCGGACGGGCGGGGGTCGAAGCTCCTACAATGAGCAGTTCTTC.

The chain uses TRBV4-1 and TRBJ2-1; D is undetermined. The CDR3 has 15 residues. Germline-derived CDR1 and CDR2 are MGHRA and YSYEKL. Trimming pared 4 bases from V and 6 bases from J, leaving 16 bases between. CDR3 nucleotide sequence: TGCGCCAGCAGCCCCCAAGATCGCAGGTTCAATGAGCAGTTCTTC. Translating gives CASSPQDRRFNEQFF.